Listed below are T cell receptor beta chains from one sample, sequenced in a study of T cell changes during pregnancy in multiple sclerosis. Produced via immunoSEQ multiplex PCR; TCRdb's table is partial and in-frame only. The top ten clones hold 0.55% to 0.85% of a sample with tens of thousands of clones, roughly 91% of them seen once. This material consisted of peripheral blood, taken in the third trimester of pregnancy. Every receptor here comes from a female donor in good health, enrolled as a control in a pregnancy study. CDR3s leave out the opening cysteine and the closing phenylalanine or tryptophan. Only some rows state a clone size, as once, few, many or a class for expanded clones.

J: TRBJ1-6
V: TRBV18
size: .
CDR3: ASSEFSGQTDSPLH

J: TRBJ2-1
V: TRBV29-1
size: .
CDR3: SVTVAGWNEQF

J: TRBJ2-7
V: TRBV4-1
size: few
CDR3: ASSHHGAYEQY

J: TRBJ2-2
V: TRBV5-1
size: .
CDR3: ASSQGLHTGELF

J: TRBJ1-2
V: TRBV28
size: .
CDR3: ASSRRNSYGYT

J: TRBJ1-1
V: TRBV6-5
size: .
CDR3: ASSLPRGARTEAF

J: TRBJ2-7
V: TRBV4-1
size: few
CDR3: ASSLTSGGAYEQY

J: TRBJ1-2
V: TRBV5-1
size: .
CDR3: ASSERGRYSYGYT

J: TRBJ2-4
V: TRBV5-6
size: .
CDR3: ASSISGGADIQY

J: TRBJ1-2
V: TRBV27
size: .
CDR3: ASSAWRAPSYGYT

J: TRBJ2-7
V: TRBV6-1
size: .
CDR3: ASSEDTGGTIFSYEQY

J: TRBJ1-2
V: TRBV29-1
size: .
CDR3: SVVVSGSDYT

J: TRBJ2-7
V: TRBV7-4
size: .
CDR3: ASSLDGTGLYEQY

J: TRBJ2-3
V: TRBV7-2
size: .
CDR3: ASSLEYLAGPPDTQY

J: TRBJ1-2
V: TRBV19
size: .
CDR3: ASSIVPTGFYGYT

J: TRBJ2-3
V: TRBV5-1
size: .
CDR3: ASSRVAGGTGDTQY

J: TRBJ2-5
V: TRBV6-6
size: .
CDR3: ASSYPGVETQY

J: TRBJ1-2
V: TRBV7-2
size: .
CDR3: ARGQRHGGYT

J: TRBJ1-2
V: TRBV15
size: once
CDR3: ATSRDLGTANYGYT

J: TRBJ2-1
V: TRBV11-2
size: .
CDR3: ASSLDGGRGLYEQF

J: TRBJ1-1
V: TRBV2
size: .
CDR3: ASSAQGIKNTEAF

J: TRBJ2-1
V: TRBV5-1
size: .
CDR3: ASSLAMASGDSYNEQF

J: TRBJ2-1
V: TRBV19
size: .
CDR3: ASSMGLGREQF

J: TRBJ2-1
V: TRBV19
size: .
CDR3: ASISGQGSYNEQF

J: TRBJ2-5
V: TRBV29-1
size: .
CDR3: SVEEGTLQETQY

J: TRBJ1-1
V: TRBV13
size: .
CDR3: ASSSRGGNMNTEAF

J: TRBJ2-7
V: TRBV4-3
size: .
CDR3: ASSQDPASSYEQY

J: TRBJ1-2
V: TRBV10-2
size: .
CDR3: ASSETGQTFYGYT

J: TRBJ2-2
V: TRBV5-1
size: .
CDR3: ASSLVGSTGELF

J: TRBJ1-1
V: TRBV18
size: .
CDR3: ASSPRFQEGAF

J: TRBJ1-5
V: TRBV10-3
size: .
CDR3: AISGGFVDQPQH

J: TRBJ2-7
V: TRBV2
size: .
CDR3: ASREGSGGADEQY

J: TRBJ2-7
V: TRBV7-2
size: few
CDR3: ASSFESGRGAYEQY

J: TRBJ2-5
V: TRBV2
size: .
CDR3: ASRWDGTRGGETQY

J: TRBJ2-3
V: TRBV19
size: .
CDR3: ASSPPRGGTDTQY

J: TRBJ2-5
V: TRBV2
size: .
CDR3: ASGLGRTGRRETQY

J: TRBJ1-1
V: TRBV2
size: once
CDR3: ARVGTLNTEAF

J: TRBJ2-2
V: TRBV7-7
size: .
CDR3: ASSPNRGGTGELF

J: TRBJ1-4
V: TRBV6-5
size: .
CDR3: ASRRRGEKLF

J: TRBJ1-2
V: TRBV19
size: .
CDR3: ASSIIGEIPYGYT

J: TRBJ2-7
V: TRBV7-2
size: .
CDR3: ASRSNIGLAGESHYEQY

J: TRBJ2-2
V: TRBV2
size: .
CDR3: ASRADSSGAGELF

J: TRBJ2-1
V: TRBV4-3
size: .
CDR3: ASSQPGGGPSSYNEQF

J: TRBJ1-1
V: TRBV5-1
size: many
CDR3: ASSKRTDMNTEAF

J: TRBJ2-1
V: TRBV7-9
size: .
CDR3: ASSPRLAGANNEQF

J: TRBJ2-7
V: TRBV11-2
size: .
CDR3: ASSLIPGSGYEQY

J: TRBJ2-7
V: TRBV4-3
size: once
CDR3: ASSQGIGGSGGYEQY

J: TRBJ2-3
V: TRBV2
size: .
CDR3: ASSEAGLRSSGVTDTQY

J: TRBJ1-1
V: TRBV7-9
size: few
CDR3: ASSLARNTEAF

J: TRBJ1-2
V: TRBV6-1
size: .
CDR3: ASSATGNPYGYT

J: TRBJ1-2
V: TRBV7-9
size: .
CDR3: ASSLGQNYGYT